The sample holds many counts of the clone carrying this T cell receptor (beta chain). Its antigen is unknown. The sample belongs to a study of T cells in Graves' hyperthyroidism and ophthalmopathy. Study outcomes and limitations: Most expanded thyroid clonotypes above 0.001 recurred in blood.

Regions amplified from RNA transcripts were the TCR beta CDR3 regions. The HTBI primer set served for first-round RT-PCR of the TCR CDR3. A single record per CDR3 protein comes from TCRdb applying MiXCR to the multiplex PCR reads. The repertoire includes hundreds of thousands of distinct CDR3 sequences, about 17% of them detected once, and approximately 57% sits in the top ten. Germline values: CDR1 SGHRS, CDR2 YFSETQ. CDR3 length equals 16 residues. Trimming took 4 bases from V and 2 from J, leaving 17 bases between them. Based on clinical symptoms, serum thyroxine and TRAb, thyroid ultrasound and orbital computed tomography, diagnoses were reached. PBMCs were sourced from roughly 9.3 ml fresh peripheral blood.

The V and J genes are TRBV5-1 and TRBJ2-3; D is possibly TRBD2 (5 bases). Material for sequencing was blood. The clonotype was recovered from a woman aged 55-69 years with Graves' ophthalmopathy. CDR3 sequence (DNA): TGCGCCAGCAGCCCGGCCTCCGGGGTACCCACAGATACGCAGTATTTT. The encoded protein is CASSPASGVPTDTQYF.